The 18 T cell receptor beta chains in this list originate from one sample, sequenced in a study of blood T cell repertoires in COVID-19. TCRdb's copy holds only in-frame clones and misses some; the assay was immunoSEQ multiplex PCR. In the table there are about 480,000 clones, roughly nine tenths of which are singletons. The sequenced sample was PBMCs or T cells enriched from blood (not recorded which). All receptors derive from a young woman with acute COVID-19.

The chain combines TRBV30 with TRBJ1-1; the D is unclear. Germline V lookup: CDR1 GTSNPN, CDR2 SVGIG (reference sequence). V dropped 8 bases and J dropped 0 bases, with 13 bases sitting between them. This CDR3 has 13 amino acids. CDR3 residues: CAGLEALNTEAFF. The CDR3 DNA reads TGTGCCGGACTTGAAGCATTGAACACTGAAGCTTTCTTT.

V gene TRBV5-4 combines with J gene TRBJ2-2; 8 nucleotides line up with TRBD1. This CDR3 has 15 amino acids. Per germline, CDR1 SGHNT and CDR2 YYREEE (reference sequence). Trimming at V came to 4 bases and at J to 4 bases, leaving 6 bases not matched to a gene. This CDR3 reads CASSPGTGFTGELFF. The CDR3 DNA sequence: TGTGCCAGCAGCCCCGGGACAGGCTTCACCGGGGAGCTGTTTTTT.

This chain joins TRBV3-1 (or the pseudogene TRBV3-2) and TRBJ2-3; 9 positions agree with TRBD2. The germline gives CDR1 LGHDT, CDR2 YNNKEL (reference sequence). V was clipped by 0 bases and J by 1 base; unmatched bases: 17. This CDR3 region has 21 residues. Here the CDR3 reads CASSQEAGGPVQQWGTDTQYF. CDR3 DNA: TGTGCCAGCAGCCAAGAGGCGGGAGGGCCGGTACAACAGTGGGGCACAGATACGCAGTATTTT.

This chain uses TRBV2 with TRBJ1-5, with 9 bases that match TRBD1. This CDR3 is 15 amino acids long. The V and J ends lost 6 bases and 3 bases, in that order; junction bases with no gene match: 6. Germline V gene sequence: CDR1 SNHLY, CDR2 FYNNEI. CDR3 coding DNA: TGTGCCAGCAGGGCCGGGACAGGGAACAATCAGCCCCAGCATTTT. Amino acids: CASRAGTGNNQPQHF.

DNA for the CDR3: TGTGCCAGCAGCCCAGGACAGGGGATTGGGGAGCTGTTTTTT. This codes for CASSPGQGIGELFF. The rearrangement joins TRBV27 to TRBJ2-2, with 9 bases fitting TRBD1. The CDR3 runs 14 residues. J lost 8 bases, V lost 6 bases, and 7 bases had no gene match. Per germline, CDR1 MNHEY and CDR2 SMNVEV (reference sequence).

The chain combines TRBV5-1 with TRBJ1-2, with D perhaps matching TRBD1 (5 bases). Deletions cut 5 bases from V and 6 bases from J, with 11 bases between. There are 12 residues in the CDR3. The germline V gene encodes CDR1 SGHRS and CDR2 YFSETQ. In DNA, the CDR3 is TGCGCCAGCAGGCAAGGGGAGGATGGCTACACCTTC. It codes for CASRQGEDGYTF.

The CDR3 spells CASSRTGFGEAFF. In DNA, the CDR3 is TGTGCCAGCAGTCGGACAGGGTTCGGTGAAGCTTTCTTT. This chain links TRBV12-3 or TRBV12-4 with TRBJ1-1; 8 nucleotides match TRBD1. This CDR3 contains 13 residues. Trimming removed 5 bases from V and 7 bases from J; junction bases left unmatched: 6.

This chain joins TRBV10-2 and TRBJ1-2, with D perhaps TRBD1 (5 bases). The CDR3 covers 14 residues. The ends were cut back, 2 bases at V and 8 bases at J, with 15 bases in the middle. Germline V gene data show CDR1 as WSHSY and CDR2 as SAAADI. The DNA for the CDR3 is TGCGCCAGCAGTGAGGATGACAGCCACTGGGGCTACACCTTC. It yields the protein CASSEDDSHWGYTF.

The CDR3 DNA reads TGCGCCAGCAGCCAAGTAGGGACAGGGAGCACAGATACGCAGTATTTT. It codes for CASSQVGTGSTDTQYF. The chain joins TRBV4-1 to TRBJ2-3; TRBD1 matches at 9 bases. V lost 1 base to trimming and J lost 0 bases; unmatched junction nucleotides: 2. The V gene's germline CDR1 is MGHRA and CDR2 YSYEKL. The CDR3 loop spans 16 amino acids.

The rearrangement links TRBV27 to TRBJ2-7; D is possibly TRBD1 (5 bases). V was clipped by 3 bases and J by 2 bases, with 11 bases between them. Germline CDR1 reads MNHEY; CDR2 reads SMNVEV (reference sequence). The CDR3 loop spans 14 amino acids. CDR3 coding DNA: TGTGCCAGCAGTTTGCACAGGCAGACCTACGAGCAGTACTTC. As protein: CASSLHRQTYEQYF.

The chain uses TRBV29-1 and TRBJ2-6; 8 nucleotides match TRBD2. CDR1 is SQVTM, CDR2 ANQGSEA, per germline. V shed 5 bases, J shed 0 bases, and the junction held 12 bases outside the gene matches. The CDR3 is made up of 18 amino acids. The CDR3 region is CSVLVRGGAPSGANVLTF. Here the CDR3 DNA reads TGCAGCGTTTTGGTTCGGGGGGGTGCCCCCTCTGGGGCCAACGTCCTGACTTTC.

V is TRBV6-5 and J is TRBJ1-1; D is undetermined. This CDR3 spans 13 amino acids. CDR1 MNHEY and CDR2 SVGAGI come from the germline V gene. The V end lost 7 bases, the J end lost 1 base, and 10 bases lay between the germline ends. The CDR3 spells CASKRVENTEAFF. The CDR3 DNA is TGTGCCAGCAAGCGGGTAGAGAACACTGAAGCTTTCTTT.

The chain employs TRBV5-6 and TRBJ2-2; weak D call: TRBD2 (5 bases). V shed 5 bases and J shed 0 bases, with 14 bases lying between them. The CDR3 totals 16 residues. Germline CDR1 SGHDT, CDR2 YYEEEE. The CDR3 bases are TGTGCCAGCAGTGACCTGACTACTGCGAACACCGGGGAGCTGTTTTTT. Translated: CASSDLTTANTGELFF.

The chain is built from TRBV7-8 and TRBJ2-1, with 12 nucleotides matching TRBD2. There are 17 residues in the CDR3. Unmatched junction bases numbered 14, after V lost 5 bases and J lost 9 bases. Germline CDR1 and CDR2: SGHVS and FQNEAQ. The CDR3 coding sequence is TGTGCCAGCAGCCGGTATAGACTAGCGGGAGATGGTAGTGAGCAGTTCTTC. Its translation: CASSRYRLAGDGSEQFF. The complete variable domain, with remaining parts taken from reference TRBV7-8 and TRBJ2-1, reads GAGVSQSPRYKVAKRGQDVALRCDPISGHVSLFWYQQALGQGPEFLTYFQNEAQLDKSGLPSDRFFAERPEGSVSTLKIQRTQQEDSAVYLCASSRYRLAGDGSEQFFGPGTRLTVL.

This rearrangement joins TRBV29-1 to TRBJ1-4; 10 bases map to TRBD1. The CDR3 is 13 residues long. The junction had 3 bases not matched to a gene; V was cut back by 5 bases and J by 6 bases. Germline lookup yields CDR1 SQVTM and CDR2 ANQGSEA. Here the CDR3 reads CSVFGTGDEKLFF. The CDR3 region has the DNA TGCAGCGTTTTCGGGACAGGGGATGAAAAACTGTTTTTT.

The table lists this clone with a few counts. Other DNA sequences in the same sample also yield this CDR3. The chain links TRBV3-1 (or the pseudogene TRBV3-2) to TRBJ1-5; 7 positions match TRBD1. The V and J ends lost 1 base and 7 bases, in that order; junction bases with no gene match: 4. This CDR3 comprises 14 residues. CDR1 and CDR2 (germline): LGHDT, YNNKEL (reference sequence). The CDR3 sequence: CASSQGQGGQPQHF. CDR3 DNA: TGTGCCAGCAGCCAAGGACAGGGAGGACAGCCCCAGCATTTT.

The V call is TRBV5-1, the J call TRBJ2-7, with TRBD2 identical over 8 bases. V dropped 2 bases and J dropped 0; count of bases not matched to a gene: 10. The CDR3 consists of 17 residues. CDR1 and CDR2 (germline): SGHRS, YFSETQ. The CDR3 loop is CASSFRSVREGSYEQYF. CDR3 in DNA: TGCGCCAGCAGCTTTCGGTCCGTACGGGAGGGCTCCTACGAGCAGTACTTC.

The chain couples TRBV10-1 to TRBJ2-3; tentative D call: TRBD1 (5 bases). The CDR3 is 14 residues long. Germline CDR1 reads WNHNN; CDR2 reads SYGVQD (reference sequence). Trimming removed 4 bases from V and 2 bases from J, with 10 bases in between. The CDR3 spells CASSAGGATDTQYF. CDR3 bases: TGCGCCAGCAGTGCGGGTGGGGCCACAGATACGCAGTATTTT.